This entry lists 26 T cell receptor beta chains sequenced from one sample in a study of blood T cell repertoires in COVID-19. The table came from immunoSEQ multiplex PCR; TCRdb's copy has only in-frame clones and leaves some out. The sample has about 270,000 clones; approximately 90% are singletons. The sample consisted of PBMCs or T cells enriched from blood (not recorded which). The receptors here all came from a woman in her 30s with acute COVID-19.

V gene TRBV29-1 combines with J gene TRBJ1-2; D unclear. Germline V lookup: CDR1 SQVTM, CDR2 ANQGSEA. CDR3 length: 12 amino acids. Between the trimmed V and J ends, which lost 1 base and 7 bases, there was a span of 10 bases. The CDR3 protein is CSVEGSGGGYTF. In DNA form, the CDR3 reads TGCAGCGTTGAAGGGTCGGGAGGTGGCTACACCTTC.

The CDR3 reads CARSHRTSTDTQYF. The CDR3 DNA is TGTGCCAGATCCCATAGAACTAGCACAGATACGCAGTATTTT. This rearrangement joins TRBV2 to TRBJ2-3, with D uncertain. Trimming took 9 bases from V and 0 from J, leaving 13 bases between them. Per germline, CDR1 SNHLY and CDR2 FYNNEI. The CDR3 covers 14 residues.

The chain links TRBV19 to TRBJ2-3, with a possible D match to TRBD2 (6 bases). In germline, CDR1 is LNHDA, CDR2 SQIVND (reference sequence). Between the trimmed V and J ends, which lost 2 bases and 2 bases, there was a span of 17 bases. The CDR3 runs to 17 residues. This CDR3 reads CASSISLLAAVTDTQYF. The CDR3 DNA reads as TGTGCCAGTAGTATATCTTTACTAGCAGCTGTCACAGATACGCAGTATTTT. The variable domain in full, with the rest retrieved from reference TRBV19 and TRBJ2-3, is DGGITQSPKYLFRKEGQNVTLSCEQNLNHDAMYWYRQDPGQGLRLIYYSQIVNDFQKGDIAEGYSVSREKKESFPLTVTSAQKNPTAFYLCASSISLLAAVTDTQYFGPGTRLTVL.

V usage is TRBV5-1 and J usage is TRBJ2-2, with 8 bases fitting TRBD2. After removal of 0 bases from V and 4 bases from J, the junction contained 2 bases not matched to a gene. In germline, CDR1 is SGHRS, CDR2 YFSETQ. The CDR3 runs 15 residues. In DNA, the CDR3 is TGCGCCAGCAGCTTGGAAGCGGGAGCCACCGGGGAGCTGTTTTTT. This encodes CASSLEAGATGELFF.

The CDR3 DNA reads as TGTGCCAGCAGTTTCCTGACCCAGGGCACTGAAGCTTTCTTT. It translates to CASSFLTQGTEAFF. This chain uses TRBV27 with TRBJ1-1, with D possibly being TRBD1 (5 bases). V shed 3 bases and J shed 4 bases, with 12 bases lying between them. CDR1 and CDR2 from the germline V gene are MNHEY and SMNVEV (reference sequence). The CDR3 is 14 residues long.

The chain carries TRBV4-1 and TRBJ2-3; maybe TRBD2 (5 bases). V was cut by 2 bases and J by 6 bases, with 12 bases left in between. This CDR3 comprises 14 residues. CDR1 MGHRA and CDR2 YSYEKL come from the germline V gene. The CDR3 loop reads CASSQRLAADTQYF. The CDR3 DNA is TGCGCCAGCAGCCAAAGGCTAGCCGCGGATACGCAGTATTTT.

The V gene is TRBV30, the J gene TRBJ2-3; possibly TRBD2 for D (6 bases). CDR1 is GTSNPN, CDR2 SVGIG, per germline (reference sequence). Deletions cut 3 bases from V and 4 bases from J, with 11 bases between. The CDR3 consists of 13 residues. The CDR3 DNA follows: TGTGCCTGGAGGCGGAGGGGTGCAGATACGCAGTATTTT. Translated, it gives CAWRRRGADTQYF.

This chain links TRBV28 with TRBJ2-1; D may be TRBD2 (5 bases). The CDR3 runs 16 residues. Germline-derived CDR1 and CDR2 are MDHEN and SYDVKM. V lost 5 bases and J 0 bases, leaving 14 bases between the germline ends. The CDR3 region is CASSPASDSSYNEQFF. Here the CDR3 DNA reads TGTGCCAGCAGTCCAGCTTCGGACTCCTCCTACAATGAGCAGTTCTTC.

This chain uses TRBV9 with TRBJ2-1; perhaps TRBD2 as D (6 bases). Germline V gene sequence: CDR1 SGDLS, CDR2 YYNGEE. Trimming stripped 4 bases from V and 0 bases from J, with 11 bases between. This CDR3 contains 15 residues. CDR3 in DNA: TGTGCCAGCAGCCAGGAGGGGAGCTCCTACAATGAGCAGTTCTTC. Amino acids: CASSQEGSSYNEQFF.

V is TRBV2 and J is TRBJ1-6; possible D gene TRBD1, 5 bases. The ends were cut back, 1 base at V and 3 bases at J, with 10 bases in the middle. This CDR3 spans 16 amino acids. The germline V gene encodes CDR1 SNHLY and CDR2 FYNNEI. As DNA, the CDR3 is TGTGCCAGCAGTGAAGGACAGCCAGACTATAATTCACCCCTCCACTTT. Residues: CASSEGQPDYNSPLHF.

DNA for the CDR3: TGTGCCAGCAGCTCAGGGGTCGGAGCACCATCTGGAAACACCATATATTTT. It yields the protein CASSSGVGAPSGNTIYF. This chain joins TRBV11-2 and TRBJ1-3; possibly TRBD1 for D (6 bases). This CDR3 spans 17 amino acids. Trimming pared 4 bases from V and 1 base from J, leaving 17 bases between. Germline V CDR1 and CDR2: SGHAT, FQNNGV.

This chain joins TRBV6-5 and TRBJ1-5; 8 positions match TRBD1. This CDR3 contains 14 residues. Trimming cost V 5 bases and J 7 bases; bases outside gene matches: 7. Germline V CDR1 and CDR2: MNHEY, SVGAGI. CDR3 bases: TGTGCCAGCAGTCAGGACAGGGAATACCAGCCCCAGCATTTT. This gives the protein CASSQDREYQPQHF.

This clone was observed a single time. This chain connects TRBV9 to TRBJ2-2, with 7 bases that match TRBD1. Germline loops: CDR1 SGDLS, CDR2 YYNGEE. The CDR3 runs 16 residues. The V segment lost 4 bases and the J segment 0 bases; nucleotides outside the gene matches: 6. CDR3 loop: CASSPEQGTNTGELFF. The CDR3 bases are TGTGCCAGCAGCCCAGAACAGGGGACGAACACCGGGGAGCTGTTTTTT.

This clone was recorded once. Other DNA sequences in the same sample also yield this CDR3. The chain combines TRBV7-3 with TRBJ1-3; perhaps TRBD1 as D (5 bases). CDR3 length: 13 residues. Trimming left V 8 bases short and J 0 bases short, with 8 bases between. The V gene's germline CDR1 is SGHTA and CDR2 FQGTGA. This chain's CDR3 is CASGRGSGNTIYF. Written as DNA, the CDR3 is TGTGCCAGCGGGAGGGGCTCTGGAAACACCATATATTTT.

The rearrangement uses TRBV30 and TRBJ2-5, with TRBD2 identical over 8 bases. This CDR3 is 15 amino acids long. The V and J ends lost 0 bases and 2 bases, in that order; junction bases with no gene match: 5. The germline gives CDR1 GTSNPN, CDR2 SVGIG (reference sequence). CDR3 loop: CAWSVGLAGQETQYF. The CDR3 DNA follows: TGTGCCTGGAGTGTGGGTTTAGCGGGACAAGAGACCCAGTACTTC.

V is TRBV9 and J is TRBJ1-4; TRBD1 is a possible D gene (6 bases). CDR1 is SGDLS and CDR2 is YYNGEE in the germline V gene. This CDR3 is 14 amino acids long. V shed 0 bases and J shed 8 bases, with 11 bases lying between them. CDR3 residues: CASSVGLDREKLFF. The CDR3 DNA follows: TGTGCCAGCAGCGTAGGCCTGGACAGAGAAAAACTGTTTTTT.

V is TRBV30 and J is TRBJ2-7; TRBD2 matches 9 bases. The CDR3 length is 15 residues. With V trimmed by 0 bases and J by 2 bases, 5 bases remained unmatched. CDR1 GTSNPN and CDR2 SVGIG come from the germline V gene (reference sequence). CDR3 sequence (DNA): TGTGCCTGGAGTGTAGTCCTAGCGGGACCCTACGAGCAGTACTTC. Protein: CAWSVVLAGPYEQYF.

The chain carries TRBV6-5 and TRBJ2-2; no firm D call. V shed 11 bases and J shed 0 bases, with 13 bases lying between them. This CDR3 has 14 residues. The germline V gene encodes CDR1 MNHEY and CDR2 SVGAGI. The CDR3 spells CAGCPVANTGELFF. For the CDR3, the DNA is TGTGCCGGTTGCCCAGTCGCGAACACCGGGGAGCTGTTTTTT.

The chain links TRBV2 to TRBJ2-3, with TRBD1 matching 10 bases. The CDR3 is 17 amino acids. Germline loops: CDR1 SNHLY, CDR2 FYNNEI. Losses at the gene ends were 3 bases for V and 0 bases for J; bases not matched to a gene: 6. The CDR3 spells CASSETGGLSSTDTQYF. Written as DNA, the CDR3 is TGTGCCAGCAGTGAGACAGGGGGCCTTTCTAGCACAGATACGCAGTATTTT.

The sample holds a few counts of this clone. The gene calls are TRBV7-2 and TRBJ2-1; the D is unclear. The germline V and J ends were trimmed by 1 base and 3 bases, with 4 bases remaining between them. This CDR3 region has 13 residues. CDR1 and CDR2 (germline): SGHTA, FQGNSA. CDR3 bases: TGTGCCAGCAGCTTAGACTTCTACAATGAGCAGTTCTTC. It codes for CASSLDFYNEQFF. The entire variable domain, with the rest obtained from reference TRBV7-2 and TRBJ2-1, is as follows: GAGVSQSPSNKVTEKGKDVELRCDPISGHTALYWYRQSLGQGLEFLIYFQGNSAPDKSGLPSDRFSAERTGGSVSTLTIQRTQQEDSAVYLCASSLDFYNEQFFGPGTRLTVL.

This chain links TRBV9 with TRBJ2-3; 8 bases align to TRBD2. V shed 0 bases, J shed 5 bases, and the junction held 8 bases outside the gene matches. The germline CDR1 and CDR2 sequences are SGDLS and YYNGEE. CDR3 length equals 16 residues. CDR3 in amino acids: CASSVAAGVGVDTQYF. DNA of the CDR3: TGTGCCAGCAGCGTAGCAGCGGGAGTTGGGGTAGATACGCAGTATTTT. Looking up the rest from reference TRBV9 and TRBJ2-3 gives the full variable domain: DSGVTQTPKHLITATGQRVTLRCSPRSGDLSVYWYQQSLDQGLQFLIQYYNGEERAKGNILERFSAQQFPDLHSELNLSSLELGDSALYFCASSVAAGVGVDTQYFGPGTRLTVL.

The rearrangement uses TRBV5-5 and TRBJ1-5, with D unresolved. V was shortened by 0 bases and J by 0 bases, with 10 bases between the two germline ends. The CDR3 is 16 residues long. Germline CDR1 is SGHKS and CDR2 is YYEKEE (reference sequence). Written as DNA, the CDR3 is TGTGCCAGCAGCTTGGGTGCGGGTGGTAGCAATCAGCCCCAGCATTTT. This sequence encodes CASSLGAGGSNQPQHF.

The CDR3 DNA reads TGTGCCAGCAGTTTTTCCTTAGCGGGAGTTTCATACGAGCAGTACTTC. Translated, it gives CASSFSLAGVSYEQYF. This rearrangement joins TRBV28 to TRBJ2-7; 9 bases are shared with TRBD2. Germline loops: CDR1 MDHEN, CDR2 SYDVKM. The CDR3 runs to 16 residues. V dropped 3 bases and J dropped 4; count of bases not matched to a gene: 10.

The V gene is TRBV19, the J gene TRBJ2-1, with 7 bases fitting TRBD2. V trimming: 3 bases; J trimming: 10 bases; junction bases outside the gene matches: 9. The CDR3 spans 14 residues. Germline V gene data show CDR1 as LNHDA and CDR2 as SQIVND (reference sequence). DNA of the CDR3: TGTGCCAGTAGTATGGGGGAGGGCCTCGGCGAGCAGTTCTTC. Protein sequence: CASSMGEGLGEQFF.

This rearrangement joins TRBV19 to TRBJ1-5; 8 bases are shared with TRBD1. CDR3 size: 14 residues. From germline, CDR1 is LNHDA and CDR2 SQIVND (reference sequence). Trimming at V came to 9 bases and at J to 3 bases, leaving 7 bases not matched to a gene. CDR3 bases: TGTGCCAGCCGTCCGGGACAGGTCAATCAGCCCCAGCATTTT. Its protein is CASRPGQVNQPQHF.

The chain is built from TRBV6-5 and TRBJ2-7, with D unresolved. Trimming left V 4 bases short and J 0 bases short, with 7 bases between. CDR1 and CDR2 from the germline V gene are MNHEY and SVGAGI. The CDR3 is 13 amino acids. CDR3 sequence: CASSSSDSYEQYF. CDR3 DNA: TGTGCCAGCAGTTCGAGCGACTCCTACGAGCAGTACTTC.